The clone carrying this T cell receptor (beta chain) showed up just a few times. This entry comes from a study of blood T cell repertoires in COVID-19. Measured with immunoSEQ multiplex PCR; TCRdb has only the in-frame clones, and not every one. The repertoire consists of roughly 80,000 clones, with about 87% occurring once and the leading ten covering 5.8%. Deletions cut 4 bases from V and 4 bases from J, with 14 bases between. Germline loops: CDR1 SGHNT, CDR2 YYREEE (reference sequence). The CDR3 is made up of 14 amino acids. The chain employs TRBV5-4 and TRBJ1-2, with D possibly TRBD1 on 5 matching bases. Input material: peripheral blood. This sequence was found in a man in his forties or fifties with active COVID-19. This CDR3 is CASSARQGGYGYTF. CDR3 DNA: TGTGCCAGCAGCGCTAGGCAGGGCGGCTATGGCTACACCTTC.